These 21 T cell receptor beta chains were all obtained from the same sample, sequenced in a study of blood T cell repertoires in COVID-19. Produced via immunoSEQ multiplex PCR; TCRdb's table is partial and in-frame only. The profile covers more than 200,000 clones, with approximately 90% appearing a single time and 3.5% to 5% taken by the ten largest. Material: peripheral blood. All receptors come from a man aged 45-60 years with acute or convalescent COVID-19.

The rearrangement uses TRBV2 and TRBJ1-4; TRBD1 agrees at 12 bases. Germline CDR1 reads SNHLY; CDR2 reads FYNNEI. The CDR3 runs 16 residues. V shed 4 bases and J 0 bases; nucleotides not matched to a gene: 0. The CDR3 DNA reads TGTGCCAGCAGTGGGGACAGGGGGCCAACTAATGAAAAACTGTTTTTT. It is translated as CASSGDRGPTNEKLFF.

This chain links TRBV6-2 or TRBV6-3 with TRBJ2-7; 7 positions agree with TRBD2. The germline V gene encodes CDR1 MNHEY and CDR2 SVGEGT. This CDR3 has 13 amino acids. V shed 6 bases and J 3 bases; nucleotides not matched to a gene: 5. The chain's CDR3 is CASRPGGGYEQYF. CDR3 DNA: TGTGCCAGCAGGCCTGGGGGGGGCTACGAGCAGTACTTC.

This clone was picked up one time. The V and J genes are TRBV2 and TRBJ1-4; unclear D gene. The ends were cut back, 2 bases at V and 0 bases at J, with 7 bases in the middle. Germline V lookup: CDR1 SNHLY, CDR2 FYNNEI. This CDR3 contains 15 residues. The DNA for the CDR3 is TGTGCCAGCAGTGAACGCTCAGCAACTAATGAAAAACTGTTTTTT. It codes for CASSERSATNEKLFF.

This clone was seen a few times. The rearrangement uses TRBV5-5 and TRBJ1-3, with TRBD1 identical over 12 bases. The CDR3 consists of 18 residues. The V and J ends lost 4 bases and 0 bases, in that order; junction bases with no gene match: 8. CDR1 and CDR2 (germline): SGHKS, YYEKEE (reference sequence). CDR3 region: CASSARDRGLFSGNTIYF. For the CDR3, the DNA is TGTGCCAGCAGCGCCCGGGACAGGGGGCTTTTCTCTGGAAACACCATATATTTT.

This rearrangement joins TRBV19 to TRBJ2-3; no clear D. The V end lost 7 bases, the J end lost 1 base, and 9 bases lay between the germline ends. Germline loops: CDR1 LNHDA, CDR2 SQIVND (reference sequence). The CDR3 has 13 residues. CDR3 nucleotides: TGTGCCAGTAAGAGGTCGGGCACAGATACGCAGTATTTT. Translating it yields CASKRSGTDTQYF.

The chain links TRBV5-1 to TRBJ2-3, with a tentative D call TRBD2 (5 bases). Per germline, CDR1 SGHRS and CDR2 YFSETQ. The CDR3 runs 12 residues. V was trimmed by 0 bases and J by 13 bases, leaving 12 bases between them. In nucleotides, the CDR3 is TGCGCCAGCAGCTTGGGGTCGGGGTATAAGTATTTT. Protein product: CASSLGSGYKYF. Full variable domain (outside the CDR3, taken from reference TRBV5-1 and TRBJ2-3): KAGVTQTPRYLIKTRGQQVTLSCSPISGHRSVSWYQQTPGQGLQFLFEYFSETQRNKGNFPGRFSGRQFSNSRSEMNVSTLELGDSALYLCASSLGSGYKYFGPGTRLTVL.

The CDR3 protein is CASSPDGQLYGYTF. The CDR3 DNA follows: TGTGCCAGTAGTCCGGACGGACAGCTCTATGGCTACACCTTC. This chain uses TRBV19 with TRBJ1-2; possible D gene TRBD1, 6 bases. CDR1 and CDR2 (germline): LNHDA, SQIVND (reference sequence). This CDR3 has 14 residues. V lost 5 bases to trimming and J lost 4 bases, with 14 bases between them. Variable domain in full (rest from reference TRBV19 and TRBJ1-2): DGGITQSPKYLFRKEGQNVTLSCEQNLNHDAMYWYRQDPGQGLRLIYYSQIVNDFQKGDIAEGYSVSREKKESFPLTVTSAQKNPTAFYLCASSPDGQLYGYTFGSGTRLTVV.

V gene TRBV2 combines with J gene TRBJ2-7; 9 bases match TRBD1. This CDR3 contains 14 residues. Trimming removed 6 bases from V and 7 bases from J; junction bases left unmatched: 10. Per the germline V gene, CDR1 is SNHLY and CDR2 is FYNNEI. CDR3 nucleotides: TGTGCCAGCAGCCAGGGACAGGGTCACGGAGAGCAGTACTTC. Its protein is CASSQGQGHGEQYF.

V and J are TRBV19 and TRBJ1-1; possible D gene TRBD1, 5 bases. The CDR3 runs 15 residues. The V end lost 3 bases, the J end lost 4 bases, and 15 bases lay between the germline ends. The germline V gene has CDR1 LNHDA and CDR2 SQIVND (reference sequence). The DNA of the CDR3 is TGTGCCAGTAGTATGGGCGCCAGGGCCGGCACTGAAGCTTTCTTT. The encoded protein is CASSMGARAGTEAFF.

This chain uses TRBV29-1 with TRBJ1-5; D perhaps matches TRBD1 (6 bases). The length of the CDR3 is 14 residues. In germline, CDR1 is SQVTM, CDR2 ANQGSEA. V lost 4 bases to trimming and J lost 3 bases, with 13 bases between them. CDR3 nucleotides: TGCAGCGTTGCCCCGGACAGTACCAATCAGCCCCAGCATTTT. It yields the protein CSVAPDSTNQPQHF.

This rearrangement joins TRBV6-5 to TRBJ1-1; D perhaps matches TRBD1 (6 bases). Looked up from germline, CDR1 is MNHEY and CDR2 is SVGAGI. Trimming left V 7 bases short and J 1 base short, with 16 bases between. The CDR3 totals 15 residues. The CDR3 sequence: CASNPLQGSNTEAFF. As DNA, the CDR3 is TGTGCCAGCAACCCCCTACAGGGTTCGAACACTGAAGCTTTCTTT.

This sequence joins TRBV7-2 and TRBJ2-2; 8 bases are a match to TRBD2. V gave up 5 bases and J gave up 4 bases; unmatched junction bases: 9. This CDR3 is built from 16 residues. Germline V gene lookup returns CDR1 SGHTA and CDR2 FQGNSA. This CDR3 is CASSPRLALGTGELFF. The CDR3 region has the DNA TGTGCCAGCAGCCCCCGACTAGCGTTGGGCACCGGGGAGCTGTTTTTT.

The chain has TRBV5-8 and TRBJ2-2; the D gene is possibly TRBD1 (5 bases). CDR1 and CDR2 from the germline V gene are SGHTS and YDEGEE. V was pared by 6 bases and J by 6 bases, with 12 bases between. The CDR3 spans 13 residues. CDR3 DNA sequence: TGTGCCAGCATCCAGGGTTGGTCCGGGGAGCTGTTTTTT. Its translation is CASIQGWSGELFF.

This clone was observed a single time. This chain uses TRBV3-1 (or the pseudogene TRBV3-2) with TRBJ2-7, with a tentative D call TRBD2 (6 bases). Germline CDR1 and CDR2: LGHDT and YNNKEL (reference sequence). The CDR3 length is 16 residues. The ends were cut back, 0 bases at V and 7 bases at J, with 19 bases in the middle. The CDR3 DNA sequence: TGTGCCAGCAGCCAAGATTTGGGAGGCAAGGGTCGTGAGCAGTACTTC. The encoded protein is CASSQDLGGKGREQYF.

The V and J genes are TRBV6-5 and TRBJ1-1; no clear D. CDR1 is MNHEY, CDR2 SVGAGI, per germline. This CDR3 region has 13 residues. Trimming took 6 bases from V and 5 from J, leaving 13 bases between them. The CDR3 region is CASSPSPPTEAFF. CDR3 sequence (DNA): TGTGCCAGCAGCCCGTCCCCTCCGACTGAAGCTTTCTTT.

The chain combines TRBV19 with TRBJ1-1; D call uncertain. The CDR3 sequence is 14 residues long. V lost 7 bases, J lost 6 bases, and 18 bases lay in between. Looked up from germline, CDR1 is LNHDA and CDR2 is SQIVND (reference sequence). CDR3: CASNSPRERAEAFF. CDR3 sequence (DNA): TGTGCCAGTAATTCCCCTCGGGAGAGGGCTGAAGCTTTCTTT.

CDR3 residues: CASSQDSGQPLSPLHF. CDR3 bases: TGTGCCAGCAGCCAAGATAGCGGCCAGCCTCTTTCACCCCTCCACTTT. The chain combines TRBV3-1 (or the pseudogene TRBV3-2) with TRBJ1-6; D unresolved. Germline V gene sequence: CDR1 LGHDT, CDR2 YNNKEL (reference sequence). This CDR3 has 16 amino acids. The germline V and J ends were trimmed by 0 bases and 9 bases, with 15 bases remaining between them.

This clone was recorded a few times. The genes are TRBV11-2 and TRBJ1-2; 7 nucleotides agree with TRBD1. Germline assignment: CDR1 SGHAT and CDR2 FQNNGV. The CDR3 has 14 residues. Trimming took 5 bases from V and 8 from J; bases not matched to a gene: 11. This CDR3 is CASSANDRVGGYTF. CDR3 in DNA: TGTGCCAGCAGCGCAAACGACAGGGTCGGCGGCTACACCTTC.

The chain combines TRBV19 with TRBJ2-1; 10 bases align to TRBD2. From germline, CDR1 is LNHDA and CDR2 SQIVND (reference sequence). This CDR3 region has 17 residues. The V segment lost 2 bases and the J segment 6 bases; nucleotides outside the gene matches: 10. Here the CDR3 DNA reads TGTGCCAGTAGTATACAGTTTGAGCGGGGGGGCATCAATGAGCAGTTCTTC. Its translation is CASSIQFERGGINEQFF.

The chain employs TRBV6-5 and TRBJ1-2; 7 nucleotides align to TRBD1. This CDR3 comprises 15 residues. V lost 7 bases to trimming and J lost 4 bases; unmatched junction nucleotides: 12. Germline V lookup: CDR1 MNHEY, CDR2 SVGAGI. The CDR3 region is CASTGRGQRLYGYTF. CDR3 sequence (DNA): TGTGCCAGCACCGGGAGGGGACAGCGACTCTATGGCTACACCTTC.

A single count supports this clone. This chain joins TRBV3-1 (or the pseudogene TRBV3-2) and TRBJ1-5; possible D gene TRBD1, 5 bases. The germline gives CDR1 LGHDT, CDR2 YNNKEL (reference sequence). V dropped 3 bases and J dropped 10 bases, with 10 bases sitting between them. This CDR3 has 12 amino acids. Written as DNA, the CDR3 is TGTGCCAGCAGCCAGGAGGGGAATCCCCAGCATTTT. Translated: CASSQEGNPQHF.